The 8 T cell receptor beta chains in this list originate from one sample, sequenced in a study of T cell responses to AZD1222 COVID-19 vaccine. Clones were read by immunoSEQ multiplex PCR, and TCRdb kept only the in-frame ones, dropping some. The data hold approximately 140,000 clones, with roughly 88% observed a single time. Sequences were derived from peripheral blood, sampled on day 0 of AZD1222 vaccination. The source of these receptors is an adult in good health.

Here the CDR3 reads CASSRGQGVSYEQYF. CDR3 DNA sequence: TGTGCCAGCAGCCGAGGGCAGGGGGTGTCTTACGAGCAGTACTTC. V is TRBV7-3 and J is TRBJ2-7; TRBD1 matches 7 bases. The CDR3 extends over 15 amino acids. V gave up 5 bases and J gave up 4 bases; unmatched junction bases: 11. Germline V gene lookup returns CDR1 SGHTA and CDR2 FQGTGA.

The chain is built from TRBV28 and TRBJ2-1; a weak D match, TRBD2 (5 bases). The CDR3 consists of 15 residues. CDR1 and CDR2 from the germline V gene are MDHEN and SYDVKM. The ends were cut back, 5 bases at V and 6 bases at J, with 17 bases in the middle. Here the CDR3 reads CASSLLARRSNEQFF. The CDR3 nucleotides read TGTGCCAGCAGTCTCCTAGCTAGGCGATCCAATGAGCAGTTCTTC.

This chain connects TRBV9 to TRBJ2-7; D uncertain. Germline lookup yields CDR1 SGDLS and CDR2 YYNGEE. V lost 0 bases and J 4 bases, leaving 14 bases between the germline ends. This CDR3 is 15 amino acids long. The CDR3 sequence is CASSVAVGSQYEQYF. The DNA of the CDR3 is TGTGCCAGCAGCGTAGCCGTGGGGTCCCAATACGAGCAGTACTTC.

This sequence joins TRBV19 and TRBJ2-1; D unresolved. V lost 3 bases and J 0 bases, leaving 6 bases between the germline ends. This CDR3 has 14 amino acids. Per the germline V gene, CDR1 is LNHDA and CDR2 is SQIVND (reference sequence). The CDR3 reads CASSMGSSYNEQFF. The DNA for the CDR3 is TGTGCCAGTAGTATGGGAAGCTCCTACAATGAGCAGTTCTTC. The variable domain in full, completed from reference TRBV19 and TRBJ2-1, reads DGGITQSPKYLFRKEGQNVTLSCEQNLNHDAMYWYRQDPGQGLRLIYYSQIVNDFQKGDIAEGYSVSREKKESFPLTVTSAQKNPTAFYLCASSMGSSYNEQFFGPGTRLTVL.

CDR3 DNA sequence: TGTGCCAGCAGCTCCCCGGGAGCGGGTTCACCCCTCCACTTT. Translated: CASSSPGAGSPLHF. The genes are TRBV7-3 and TRBJ1-6; D uncertain. V lost 4 bases and J 9 bases, leaving 13 bases between the germline ends. The germline CDR1 and CDR2 sequences are SGHTA and FQGTGA. This CDR3 has 14 amino acids.

The chain carries TRBV27 and TRBJ1-4, with 8 bases that match TRBD1. Trimming took 3 bases from V and 7 from J; bases not matched to a gene: 4. The CDR3 contains 14 residues. CDR1 is MNHEY, CDR2 SMNVEV, per germline (reference sequence). CDR3 coding DNA: TGTGCCAGCAGTTTCTCCAGGGGGCTTGAAAAACTGTTTTTT. It encodes CASSFSRGLEKLFF.

The chain has TRBV24-1 and TRBJ1-5, with no clear D. Germline V gene lookup returns CDR1 KGHDR and CDR2 SFDVKD. The CDR3 consists of 13 residues. Trimming cost V 7 bases and J 2 bases, with 8 bases left between them. The CDR3 sequence: CATRGAGNQPQHF. CDR3 bases: TGTGCCACCAGAGGCGCCGGCAATCAGCCCCAGCATTTT.

This chain connects TRBV7-2 to TRBJ1-2; D possibly corresponds to TRBD1 (6 bases). Trimming removed 5 bases at V and 8 bases at J, with 18 bases between. Germline CDR1 reads SGHTA; CDR2 reads FQGNSA. This CDR3 has 14 amino acids. In DNA, the CDR3 is TGTGCCAGCAGCGCAACTACAGGGATAACGGGCTACACCTTC. Translating gives CASSATTGITGYTF.